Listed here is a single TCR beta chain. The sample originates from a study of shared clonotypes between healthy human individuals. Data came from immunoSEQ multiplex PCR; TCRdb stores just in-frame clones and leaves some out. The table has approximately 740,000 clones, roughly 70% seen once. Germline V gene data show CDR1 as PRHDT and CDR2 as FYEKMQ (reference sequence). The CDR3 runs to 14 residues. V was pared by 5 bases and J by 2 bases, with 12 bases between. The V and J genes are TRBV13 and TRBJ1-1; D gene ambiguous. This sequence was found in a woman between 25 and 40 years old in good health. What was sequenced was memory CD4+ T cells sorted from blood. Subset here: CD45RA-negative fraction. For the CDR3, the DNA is TGTGCCAGCAGCGTACAGATTTTAAACACTGAAGCTTTCTTT. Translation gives CASSVQILNTEAFF.